The clone carrying this T cell receptor beta chain turned up a few times. Its antigen is unidentified. This sample was taken from a study of T-cell memory formation after mild COVID-19. Points from the study as a whole: Researchers report contracting CD4+ clones mostly in CM and EM, with CD8+ clones in EMRA. Whereas later expanders leaned CD4+, clones contracting day 15 to 85 showed a balanced CD4/CD8 makeup.

From 5'RACE with constant-segment primers came TCR alpha and TCR beta cDNA libraries that carried sample barcodes and UMIs. TCRdb re-analysed the 5' RACE reads in MiXCR, keeping a single row per CDR3 protein. The table records about 170,000 distinct CDR3 sequences, 10% to 15% of them present only once. This sequence was found in a man younger than 35 who had mild COVID-19 (a few samples of this study predate the infection). Cell type and time point are not known. The sequencing sample was made of PBMCs or a T cell subset sorted from them (not recorded which).

CDR3 coding DNA: TGTGCCAGCACCAACACCCTACAGGGGAACTATGGCTACACCTTC. It specifies CASTNTLQGNYGYTF. This chain joins TRBV7-2 and TRBJ1-2, with 7 positions matching TRBD1. V was pared by 7 bases and J by 2 bases, with 10 bases of the junction left unmatched. CDR1 is SGHTA and CDR2 is FQGNSA in the germline V gene. The CDR3 consists of 15 residues.